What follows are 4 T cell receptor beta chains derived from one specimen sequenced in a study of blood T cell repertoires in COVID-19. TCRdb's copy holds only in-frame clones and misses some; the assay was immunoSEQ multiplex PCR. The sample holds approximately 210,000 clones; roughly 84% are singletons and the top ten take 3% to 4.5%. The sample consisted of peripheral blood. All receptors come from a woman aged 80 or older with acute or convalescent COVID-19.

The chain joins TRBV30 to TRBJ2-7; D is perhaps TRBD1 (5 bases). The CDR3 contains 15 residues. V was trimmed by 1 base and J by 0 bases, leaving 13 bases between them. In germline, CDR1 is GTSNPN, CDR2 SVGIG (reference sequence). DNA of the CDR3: TGTGCCTGGAGTGCACAACAGGTGAGCTCCTACGAGCAGTACTTC. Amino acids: CAWSAQQVSSYEQYF.

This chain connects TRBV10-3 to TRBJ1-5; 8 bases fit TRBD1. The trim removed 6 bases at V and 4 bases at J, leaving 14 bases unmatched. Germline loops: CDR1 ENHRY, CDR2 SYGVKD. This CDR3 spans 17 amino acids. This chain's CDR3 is CAISPSKPDRGNQPQHF. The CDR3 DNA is TGTGCCATCAGCCCCTCGAAACCAGACAGGGGAAATCAGCCCCAGCATTTT.

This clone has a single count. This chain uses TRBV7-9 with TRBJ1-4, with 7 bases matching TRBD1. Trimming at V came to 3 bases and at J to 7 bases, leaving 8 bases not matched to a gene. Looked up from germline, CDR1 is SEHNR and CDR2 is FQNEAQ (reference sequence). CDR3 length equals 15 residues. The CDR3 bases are TGTGCCAGCAGCTTCGGGGACAGTAGATTTGAAAAACTGTTTTTT. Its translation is CASSFGDSRFEKLFF.

The CDR3 DNA is TGTGCCAGTAGTATCATTACTCGTAGCGGAAGCTCCTACAATGAGCAGTTCTTC. It specifies CASSIITRSGSSYNEQFF. The rearrangement links TRBV19 to TRBJ2-1; D perhaps matches TRBD2 (6 bases). The CDR3 sequence is 18 residues long. With 3 bases removed from V and 0 bases from J, the gap between germline ends came to 18 bases. Germline values: CDR1 LNHDA, CDR2 SQIVND (reference sequence).